This record concerns one T cell receptor (beta chain) sequence. Assay: immunoSEQ multiplex PCR; the TCRdb copy retains only in-frame clones and omits some. Of about 190,000 clones in the sample, 90% were seen once. The sample belongs to a study of blood T cell repertoires in COVID-19. At the level of the study: Material from acute and convalescent COVID-19 was sourced from the United States, Italy and Spain. The cDNA or gDNA used as material had been derived from T cells, B-cell-depleted T cells, or PBMCs.

Trimming left V 5 bases short and J 6 bases short, with 23 bases between. The CDR3 has 17 amino acids. In germline, CDR1 is MNHEY, CDR2 SMNVEV (reference sequence). The specimen sequenced was peripheral blood. V is TRBV27 and J is TRBJ1-5, with D perhaps TRBD1 (6 bases). The clonotype originates from a man aged 50-59 years with acute or convalescent COVID-19. The CDR3 protein is CASSTTLGGGPSQPQHF. In nucleotides, the CDR3 is TGTGCCAGCAGTACTACCCTCGGGGGGGGCCCCAGTCAGCCCCAGCATTTT.